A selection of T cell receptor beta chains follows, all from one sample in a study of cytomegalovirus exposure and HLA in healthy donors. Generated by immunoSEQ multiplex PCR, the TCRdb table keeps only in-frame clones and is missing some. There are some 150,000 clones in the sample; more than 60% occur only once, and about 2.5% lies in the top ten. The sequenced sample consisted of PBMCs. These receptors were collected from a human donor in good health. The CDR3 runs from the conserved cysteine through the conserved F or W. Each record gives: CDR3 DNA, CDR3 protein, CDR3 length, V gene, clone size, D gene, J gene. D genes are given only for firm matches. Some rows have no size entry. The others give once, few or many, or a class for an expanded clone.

DNA: TGTGCCAGCAGCTTCGCCATCGGGACAGGGGCTGAAAATGAGCAGTTCTTC
CDR3: CASSFAIGTGAENEQFF
length: 17
V: TRBV5-4
size: once
D: TRBD1
J: TRBJ2-1

DNA: TGTGCCAGCAGCCGTGGTGGACAGGGGCCTTCCTACGAGCAGTACTTC
CDR3: CASSRGGQGPSYEQYF
length: 16
V: TRBV7-6
size: NA
D: TRBD1
J: TRBJ2-7

DNA: TGTGCCAGCAGCTTATCAGGGTCCCATCAGCCCCAGCATTTT
CDR3: CASSLSGSHQPQHF
length: 14
V: TRBV7-2
size: NA
D: NA
J: TRBJ1-5

DNA: TGTGCCAGCAGCACAACCGGGACAGGGGAGTCCTACGAGCAGTACTTC
CDR3: CASSTTGTGESYEQYF
length: 16
V: TRBV21-1
size: NA
D: NA
J: TRBJ2-7

DNA: TGCGCCAGCAGCTTGGGAGTATTACAGGGTGGTAACTATGGCTACACCTTC
CDR3: CASSLGVLQGGNYGYTF
length: 17
V: TRBV5-1
size: NA
D: NA
J: TRBJ1-2

DNA: TGTGCCAGCAGTGAGAACAGGGGGCTTGAAGAGACCCAGTACTTC
CDR3: CASSENRGLEETQYF
length: 15
V: TRBV2
size: NA
D: TRBD1
J: TRBJ2-5

DNA: TGCGCCAGCAGCTCTCTTGGACAGTCCGGGGAGCTGTTTTTT
CDR3: CASSSLGQSGELFF
length: 14
V: TRBV5-1
size: NA
D: NA
J: TRBJ2-2

DNA: TGTGCCAGCAGCTCCCATACAGGGGGCACCGGGGAGCTGTTTTTT
CDR3: CASSSHTGGTGELFF
length: 15
V: TRBV11-3
size: NA
D: TRBD1
J: TRBJ2-2

DNA: TGTGCCAGCAGCCCTAACGTGAACACTGAAGCTTTCTTT
CDR3: CASSPNVNTEAFF
length: 13
V: TRBV7-2
size: NA
D: NA
J: TRBJ1-1

DNA: TGTGCCAGCAGCTTAAAGGGGGCCGGCGGCTACACCTTC
CDR3: CASSLKGAGGYTF
length: 13
V: TRBV7-2
size: NA
D: TRBD1
J: TRBJ1-2

DNA: TGCGCCAGCAGCCAAGTTTGGACTACCGACGTCGAGACCCAGTACTTC
CDR3: CASSQVWTTDVETQYF
length: 16
V: TRBV4-1
size: few
D: NA
J: TRBJ2-5

DNA: TGTGCCAGTAGTACCCTAGGGGGTGAGCAGTTCTTC
CDR3: CASSTLGGEQFF
length: 12
V: TRBV19
size: NA
D: NA
J: TRBJ2-1

DNA: TGCGCCAGCAGCCCCACGTCTGCGGGGGGATACAATGAGCAGTTCTTC
CDR3: CASSPTSAGGYNEQFF
length: 16
V: TRBV4-3
size: NA
D: TRBD2
J: TRBJ2-1

DNA: TGTGCCAGCAGCCCGGGTCTCAATGTCTATGGCTACACCTTC
CDR3: CASSPGLNVYGYTF
length: 14
V: TRBV27
size: NA
D: NA
J: TRBJ1-2

DNA: TGTGCCAGCAGTTTACCCGGAGGGTGGGATACGCAGTATTTT
CDR3: CASSLPGGWDTQYF
length: 14
V: TRBV27
size: NA
D: NA
J: TRBJ2-3

DNA: TGTGCCAGCAGTGGGCCGCAGAACACTGAAGCTTTCTTT
CDR3: CASSGPQNTEAFF
length: 13
V: TRBV5-5
size: NA
D: NA
J: TRBJ1-1

DNA: TGTGCCATCAGGGAGGGACTAGCGGGGGCCTACGAGCAGTACTTC
CDR3: CAIREGLAGAYEQYF
length: 15
V: TRBV10-3
size: NA
D: TRBD2
J: TRBJ2-7

DNA: TGTGCCAGCAGCGCGGGAATTAACTACGAGCAGTACTTC
CDR3: CASSAGINYEQYF
length: 13
V: TRBV9
size: NA
D: NA
J: TRBJ2-7

DNA: TGTGCCAGCAGCTTCATGCGGCTAGCGGGGAGCGAGACCCAGTACTTC
CDR3: CASSFMRLAGSETQYF
length: 16
V: TRBV7-2
size: NA
D: TRBD2
J: TRBJ2-5

DNA: TGCGCCAGCAGCCAAGGCGAAAGACAGGGCACTCTGTTTTTT
CDR3: CASSQGERQGTLFF
length: 14
V: TRBV4-1
size: NA
D: TRBD1
J: TRBJ1-4

DNA: TGCGCCAGCAGCCAAGCTGGCGGGGGGGCGGATACGCAGTATTTT
CDR3: CASSQAGGGADTQYF
length: 15
V: TRBV4-1
size: NA
D: TRBD2
J: TRBJ2-3

DNA: TGCGCCAGCAGCTTGGGAGGGATAAGCACAGATACGCAGTATTTT
CDR3: CASSLGGISTDTQYF
length: 15
V: TRBV5-1
size: few
D: NA
J: TRBJ2-3

DNA: TGCGCCAGCAGCCAAGATTCATCCGCCAGCTACGAGCAGTACTTC
CDR3: CASSQDSSASYEQYF
length: 15
V: TRBV4-1
size: NA
D: NA
J: TRBJ2-7

DNA: TGTGCCAGCAGCGCTAGCGGGGGGGCCTCCTACAATGAGCAGTTCTTC
CDR3: CASSASGGASYNEQFF
length: 16
V: TRBV5-4
size: NA
D: TRBD2
J: TRBJ2-1

DNA: TGTGCCAGCAGCTTGAGTACAGGGAACCATTCACCCCTCCACTTT
CDR3: CASSLSTGNHSPLHF
length: 15
V: TRBV5-4
size: NA
D: NA
J: TRBJ1-6

DNA: TGTGCCAGCAGCTCCGGACTAGATCCAGATACGCAGTATTTT
CDR3: CASSSGLDPDTQYF
length: 14
V: TRBV7-3
size: NA
D: TRBD2
J: TRBJ2-3

DNA: TGTGCCAGCAGCCCTGAAGGGGGCTACGAGCAGTACTTC
CDR3: CASSPEGGYEQYF
length: 13
V: TRBV5-5
size: NA
D: NA
J: TRBJ2-7

DNA: TGTGCCAGCAAAGGGGACACTGAAGCTTTCTTT
CDR3: CASKGDTEAFF
length: 11
V: TRBV9
size: once
D: NA
J: TRBJ1-1

DNA: TGTGCCAGCAGCTTAGCCCCCTACTACGAGCAGTACTTC
CDR3: CASSLAPYYEQYF
length: 13
V: TRBV7-2
size: once
D: NA
J: TRBJ2-7

DNA: TGTGCCAGCAGACAGGTGTCTGGAAACACCATATATTTT
CDR3: CASRQVSGNTIYF
length: 13
V: TRBV7-9
size: NA
D: NA
J: TRBJ1-3

DNA: TGTGCCACCACCGGAGATCGGGAAATCAACACTGAAGCTTTCTTT
CDR3: CATTGDREINTEAFF
length: 15
V: TRBV10-3
size: NA
D: NA
J: TRBJ1-1

DNA: TGCAGCGTTGTACCAGCGGGCGATGAGCAGTTCTTC
CDR3: CSVVPAGDEQFF
length: 12
V: TRBV29-1
size: NA
D: NA
J: TRBJ2-1

DNA: TGTGCCAGCAGCGTGACAGGGTTATACGAGCAGTACTTC
CDR3: CASSVTGLYEQYF
length: 13
V: TRBV7-6
size: NA
D: TRBD1
J: TRBJ2-7

DNA: TGTTCCAGCAGCCCTTCTCCTTTTGAGGGCAATCAGCCCCAGCATTTT
CDR3: CSSSPSPFEGNQPQHF
length: 16
V: TRBV7-9
size: few
D: NA
J: TRBJ1-5

DNA: TGCAGTGGAACAGGGGACTATGGCTACACCTTC
CDR3: CSGTGDYGYTF
length: 11
V: TRBV20-1
size: NA
D: TRBD1
J: TRBJ1-2

DNA: TGTGCCAGTACTGGGACAGGAGCTCTTTTGAAAAATTCACCCCTCCACTTT
CDR3: CASTGTGALLKNSPLHF
length: 17
V: TRBV19
size: few
D: TRBD1
J: TRBJ1-6

DNA: TGTGCCAGCAGCTTACTGGGCCACGAGCAGTACTTC
CDR3: CASSLLGHEQYF
length: 12
V: TRBV7-2
size: NA
D: NA
J: TRBJ2-7

DNA: TGTGCCAGTAGTTCCAGACAGGGGGCTCAGGGGGAGACCCAGTACTTC
CDR3: CASSSRQGAQGETQYF
length: 16
V: TRBV19
size: few
D: TRBD1
J: TRBJ2-5

DNA: TGTGCCAGTAGTCCTCCCCCCACCAGGGCGCTGAACACTGAAGCTTTCTTT
CDR3: CASSPPPTRALNTEAFF
length: 17
V: TRBV19
size: NA
D: NA
J: TRBJ1-1

DNA: TGTGCCAGCAGCTCAGGGGGCCAAGAGACCCAGTACTTC
CDR3: CASSSGGQETQYF
length: 13
V: TRBV7-9
size: NA
D: TRBD1
J: TRBJ2-5

DNA: TGCGCCAGCAGCGTGACAGGGAACCCCCTAGATACGCAGTATTTT
CDR3: CASSVTGNPLDTQYF
length: 15
V: TRBV5-1
size: few
D: TRBD1
J: TRBJ2-3

DNA: TGTGCCAGCAGGGAAGCTGAACTAGCGGGGAACACCGGGGAGCTGTTTTTT
CDR3: CASREAELAGNTGELFF
length: 17
V: TRBV2
size: NA
D: TRBD2
J: TRBJ2-2

DNA: TGTGCCAGCAGCCCTACAGGGAGCGAGCCCTCCTACGAGCAGTACTTC
CDR3: CASSPTGSEPSYEQYF
length: 16
V: TRBV5-4
size: NA
D: NA
J: TRBJ2-7

DNA: TGTGCGGGGAGGGGGGTTTGCGAGCAGTACTTC
CDR3: CAGRGVCEQYF
length: 11
V: TRBV19
size: NA
D: NA
J: TRBJ2-7

DNA: TGTGCCAGTAGTATTGGGGCACTAAGTGAGCAGTTCTTC
CDR3: CASSIGALSEQFF
length: 13
V: TRBV19
size: NA
D: NA
J: TRBJ2-1